These 29 T cell receptor beta chains originate from one sample sequenced in a study of shared clonotypes between healthy human individuals. The method was immunoSEQ multiplex PCR; TCRdb's version includes in-frame clones alone and lacks a portion of them. The data show about 470,000 clones, around 75% seen once. Source material: PBMCs. The origin of the receptors is a woman in her forties in good health. Some clones in this sample may be carry-over from other donors' samples.

Written as DNA, the CDR3 is TGTGCCAGCAGCTCTGACAGGAATTCCTACAATGAGCAGTTCTTC. Its translation: CASSSDRNSYNEQFF. The chain couples TRBV7-3 to TRBJ2-1; TRBD1 is a possible D gene (6 bases). The CDR3 has 15 residues. Germline values: CDR1 SGHTA, CDR2 FQGTGA. Trimming removed 4 bases from V and 1 base from J, with 11 bases in between.

This chain connects TRBV5-1 to TRBJ1-3; the D is unclear. V lost 4 bases, J lost 0 bases, and 11 bases lay in between. CDR1 SGHRS and CDR2 YFSETQ come from the germline V gene. CDR3 length: 15 amino acids. CDR3 residues: CASSQSTGSGNTIYF. CDR3 sequence (DNA): TGCGCCAGCAGCCAATCGACGGGCTCTGGAAACACCATATATTTT.

The chain has TRBV5-1 and TRBJ1-1; 8 bases align to TRBD1. Germline values: CDR1 SGHRS, CDR2 YFSETQ. This CDR3 contains 16 residues. The junction had 8 bases not matched to a gene; V was cut back by 3 bases and J by 1 base. CDR3 in amino acids: CASSSGQGGGNTEAFF. In DNA form, the CDR3 reads TGCGCCAGCAGCTCCGGACAGGGTGGGGGGAACACTGAAGCTTTCTTT.

The CDR3 DNA sequence: TGTGCCAGCAGCCCGGGGACCACTGAAGCTTTCTTT. Translation gives CASSPGTTEAFF. This chain joins TRBV7-3 and TRBJ1-1; maybe TRBD1 (5 bases). There are 12 residues in the CDR3. Looked up from germline, CDR1 is SGHTA and CDR2 is FQGTGA. Trimming shortened V by 5 bases and J by 4 bases, and 8 bases separated the two germline ends.

The V gene is TRBV10-1, the J gene TRBJ2-1; 12 bases agree with TRBD1. V was pared by 7 bases and J by 8 bases, with 6 bases of the junction left unmatched. The CDR3 has 14 residues. The germline V gene has CDR1 WNHNN and CDR2 SYGVQD (reference sequence). The CDR3 loop reads CASTPGQGAHEQFF. The CDR3 region has the DNA TGCGCCAGCACCCCGGGACAGGGGGCCCATGAGCAGTTCTTC.

This clone was counted between two and nine times. The J gene is TRBJ1-5, the V gene TRBV5-1; TRBD1 matches at 7 bases. After removal of 4 bases from V and 6 bases from J, the junction contained 7 bases not matched to a gene. CDR3 length equals 14 residues. Per germline, CDR1 SGHRS and CDR2 YFSETQ. The CDR3 DNA reads as TGCGCCAGCAGCCCCACAGGGGAAGGTCAGCCCCAGCATTTT. The encoded protein is CASSPTGEGQPQHF.

The V and J genes are TRBV2 and TRBJ2-1; TRBD2 aligns across 7 bases. Germline loops: CDR1 SNHLY, CDR2 FYNNEI. With V trimmed by 3 bases and J by 9 bases, 2 bases remained unmatched. The CDR3 loop spans 12 amino acids. CDR3 nucleotide sequence: TGTGCCAGCAGTGATAGGGAGGGTGAGCAGTTCTTC. Its translation is CASSDREGEQFF.

This rearrangement joins TRBV5-6 to TRBJ2-1; TRBD1 matches at 9 bases. This CDR3 spans 14 amino acids. CDR1 and CDR2 from the germline V gene are SGHDT and YYEEEE. V lost 3 bases and J lost 4; bases outside the gene matches: 2. Here the CDR3 DNA reads TGTGCCAGCAGCTGGGACAGGGATTACAATGAGCAGTTCTTC. Its protein product is CASSWDRDYNEQFF.

This chain uses TRBV28 with TRBJ2-3; D uncertain. The CDR3 is 13 residues long. V lost 8 bases, J lost 0 bases, and 9 bases lay in between. Looked up from germline, CDR1 is MDHEN and CDR2 is SYDVKM. CDR3 DNA sequence: TGTGCCAGCGTCGACCCGAGCACAGATACGCAGTATTTT. As protein: CASVDPSTDTQYF.

The chain links TRBV6-5 to TRBJ1-5; possible D gene TRBD1, 6 bases. V was trimmed by 8 bases and J by 7 bases, leaving 9 bases between them. Germline-derived CDR1 and CDR2 are MNHEY and SVGAGI. There are 11 residues in the CDR3. The CDR3 loop reads CASGGGQPQHF. The CDR3 region has the DNA TGTGCCAGCGGCGGGGGCCAGCCCCAGCATTTT.

Ten or more counts support this clone. The chain uses TRBV7-9 and TRBJ2-7; D could derive from TRBD1 or TRBD2 (5 bases each). This CDR3 contains 13 residues. Trimming took off 3 bases at V and 4 bases at J, with 10 bases between the two ends. Germline V gene sequence: CDR1 SEHNR, CDR2 FQNEAQ (reference sequence). This chain's CDR3 is CASSFGTEYEQYF. In DNA form, the CDR3 reads TGTGCCAGCAGCTTCGGGACGGAATACGAGCAGTACTTC.

This clone was seen only a few times. The CDR3 spells CASRVGTGTEAFF. CDR3 coding DNA: TGTGCCAGCAGGGTTGGGACAGGGACTGAAGCTTTCTTT. This chain uses TRBV7-9 with TRBJ1-1, with 9 bases matching TRBD1. The V gene's germline CDR1 is SEHNR and CDR2 FQNEAQ (reference sequence). With V trimmed by 6 bases and J by 5 bases, 4 bases remained unmatched. This CDR3 contains 13 residues.

A few counts support this clone. The V call is TRBV19, the J call TRBJ2-6; no reliable D call. Trimming stripped 3 bases from V and 0 bases from J, with 6 bases between. Looked up from germline, CDR1 is LNHDA and CDR2 is SQIVND (reference sequence). The CDR3 sequence is 15 residues long. The CDR3 region has the DNA TGTGCCAGTAGTATTCTTGTCTCTGGGGCCAACGTCCTGACTTTC. Translated, it gives CASSILVSGANVLTF.

The V and J genes are TRBV5-6 and TRBJ2-7; TRBD1 agrees at 9 bases. V dropped 3 bases and J dropped 2; count of bases not matched to a gene: 3. Germline CDR1 is SGHDT and CDR2 is YYEEEE. This CDR3 has 14 amino acids. The CDR3 here is CASSYGTGTYEQYF. As DNA, the CDR3 is TGTGCCAGCAGCTACGGGACAGGGACCTACGAGCAGTACTTC.

The V call is TRBV29-1, the J call TRBJ1-1; tentatively, D is TRBD1 (5 bases). V lost 4 bases and J lost 7, with 13 bases in between. CDR1 and CDR2 (germline): SQVTM, ANQGSEA. The CDR3 spans 12 residues. The CDR3 nucleotides read TGCAGCGTTGTACGGCCCGGGGGTGAAGCTTTCTTT. Its protein is CSVVRPGGEAFF.

The chain joins TRBV28 to TRBJ2-5, with D unclear. This CDR3 has 11 amino acids. Per the germline V gene, CDR1 is MDHEN and CDR2 is SYDVKM. The germline V and J ends were trimmed by 3 bases and 4 bases, with 3 bases remaining between them. The CDR3 nucleotides are TGTGCCAGCAGTTTCATAGAGACCCAGTACTTC. Translation: CASSFIETQYF.

CDR3 in DNA: TGTGCCAGCAGCGTAGCCGGGGGGACAGGGGCCTACGAGCAGTACTTC. It yields the protein CASSVAGGTGAYEQYF. This chain connects TRBV9 to TRBJ2-7, with 10 bases fitting TRBD1. Germline CDR1 is SGDLS and CDR2 is YYNGEE. Unmatched junction bases numbered 5, after V lost 0 bases and J lost 2 bases. CDR3 length: 16 residues.

J is TRBJ1-1 and V is TRBV27; 8 bases match TRBD1. The germline V gene has CDR1 MNHEY and CDR2 SMNVEV (reference sequence). The CDR3 loop spans 13 amino acids. V shed 5 bases and J 5 bases; nucleotides not matched to a gene: 4. The CDR3 region is CASSRTGLTEAFF. DNA of the CDR3: TGTGCCAGCAGTCGGACAGGGTTAACTGAAGCTTTCTTT.

As for this clone: The germline gene is not matched at one end of the junction; a read error may be the cause. J is TRBJ1-5 and V is TRBV5-1, with D maybe TRBD1 (5 bases). Germline loops: CDR1 SGHRS, CDR2 YFSETQ. There are 15 residues in the CDR3. The CDR3 reads CASSPGTMSNQPRHF. As DNA, the CDR3 is TGCGCCAGCAGCCCCGGGACCATGAGCAATCAGCCCCGGCATTTT.

The chain recombines TRBV9 with TRBJ2-3, with D perhaps assigned TRBD1 or TRBD2 (5 bases each). The CDR3 is made up of 14 amino acids. Germline CDR1 and CDR2: SGDLS and YYNGEE. V was pared by 4 bases and J by 4 bases, with 13 bases between. CDR3 region: CASSTRPGPDTQYF. The CDR3 DNA reads as TGTGCCAGCAGCACCAGACCGGGGCCAGATACGCAGTATTTT.

This clone has a handful of counts. The rearrangement uses TRBV6-1 and TRBJ2-3, with TRBD2 matching 13 bases. V lost 2 bases to trimming and J lost 4 bases; unmatched junction nucleotides: 6. The CDR3 is 17 residues long. Germline V gene lookup returns CDR1 MNHNS and CDR2 SASEGT. The chain's CDR3 is CASSEKTSGRGADTQYF. CDR3 coding DNA: TGTGCCAGCAGTGAAAAAACTAGCGGGAGGGGGGCAGATACGCAGTATTTT.

The rearrangement uses TRBV7-3 and TRBJ2-3, with 14 positions matching TRBD2. Germline V gene data show CDR1 as SGHTA and CDR2 as FQGTGA. The CDR3 totals 15 residues. The V segment lost 3 bases and the J segment 9 bases; nucleotides outside the gene matches: 5. CDR3 residues: CASSLGLAGVITQYF. The CDR3 DNA reads as TGTGCCAGCAGCTTGGGACTAGCGGGAGTTATCACGCAGTATTTT.

In nucleotides, the CDR3 is TGTGCCAGCAGTACCCGACTAGCGGGTAGCTCCTACAATGAGCAGTTCTTC. Amino acids: CASSTRLAGSSYNEQFF. The chain carries TRBV28 and TRBJ2-1, with 10 bases matching TRBD2. Germline CDR1 MDHEN, CDR2 SYDVKM. Trimming cost V 5 bases and J 0 bases; bases outside gene matches: 7. The CDR3 is 17 residues long.

V is TRBV5-1 and J is TRBJ2-7, with TRBD2 matching over 8 bases. Germline loops: CDR1 SGHRS, CDR2 YFSETQ. This CDR3 has 15 amino acids. The J segment lost 4 bases and the V segment lost 4 bases, leaving 10 bases of the junction unmatched. For the CDR3, the DNA is TGCGCCAGCAGCCCGGGGGGGTCCGAGAAGTACGAGCAGTACTTC. Translated, it gives CASSPGGSEKYEQYF.

For this clone: Lacking the conserved final phenylalanine or tryptophan, this CDR3 likely reflects a read error. No DNA is shown, since the ends of the CDR3 on it are uncertain; the CDR3 is the one TCRdb lists. The chain combines TRBV11-2 with TRBJ2-3; TRBD2 reflects the table's D call only, with no check against the DNA. Germline lookup yields CDR1 SGHAT and CDR2 FQNNGV. The CDR3 is 15 residues long, ends included. CDR3 in amino acids: CASSLTTSGRPRKYL.

This sequence joins TRBV5-1 and TRBJ2-3; TRBD1 aligns across 9 bases. This CDR3 has 16 amino acids. V gave up 3 bases and J gave up 4 bases; unmatched junction bases: 9. Germline loops: CDR1 SGHRS, CDR2 YFSETQ. The CDR3 is CASSSGTGIVADTQYF. The DNA for the CDR3 is TGCGCCAGCAGCTCCGGGACAGGGATAGTCGCAGATACGCAGTATTTT.

The J gene is TRBJ2-7, the V gene TRBV13; a weak D match, TRBD2 (6 bases). The CDR3 sequence is 18 residues long. Germline values: CDR1 PRHDT, CDR2 FYEKMQ (reference sequence). Trimming left V 4 bases short and J 3 bases short, with 25 bases between. CDR3 residues: CASSSRWGRLGEHYEQYF. CDR3 nucleotide sequence: TGTGCCAGCAGCTCGAGGTGGGGGAGACTAGGGGAACACTACGAGCAGTACTTC.

The V and J genes are TRBV6-1 and TRBJ1-5, with 7 bases identical to TRBD1. The CDR3 has 13 residues. Germline values: CDR1 MNHNS, CDR2 SASEGT. Trimming cost V 10 bases and J 2 bases; bases outside gene matches: 5. The CDR3 DNA sequence: TGTGCCACCACAGGGGAGGGCAATCAGCCCCAGCATTTT. Translated, it gives CATTGEGNQPQHF.

J is TRBJ2-1 and V is TRBV9, with 8 bases aligning to TRBD2. J lost 5 bases, V lost 2 bases, and 3 bases had no gene match. The CDR3 totals 14 residues. Germline V CDR1 and CDR2: SGDLS, YYNGEE. As DNA, the CDR3 is TGTGCCAGCAGCGTTAGCGGGACCAACAATGAGCAGTTCTTC. Its translation: CASSVSGTNNEQFF.